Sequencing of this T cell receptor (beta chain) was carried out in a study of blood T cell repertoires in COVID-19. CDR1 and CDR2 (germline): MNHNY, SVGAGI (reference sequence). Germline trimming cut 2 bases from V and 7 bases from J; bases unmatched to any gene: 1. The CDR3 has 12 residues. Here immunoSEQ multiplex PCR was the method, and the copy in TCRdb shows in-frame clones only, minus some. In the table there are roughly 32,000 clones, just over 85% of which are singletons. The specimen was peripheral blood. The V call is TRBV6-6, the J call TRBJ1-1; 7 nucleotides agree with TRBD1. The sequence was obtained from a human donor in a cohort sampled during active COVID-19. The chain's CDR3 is CASSYRDSEAFF. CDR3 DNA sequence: TGTGCCAGCAGTTACCGGGACAGTGAAGCTTTCTTT.